What follows is one T cell receptor (beta chain) and its context. These data are taken from a study of blood T cell repertoires in COVID-19. The overall study: Samples of COVID-19 (acute and convalescent) were obtained from the United States, Italy and Spain. From T cells, B-cell-depleted T cells, or PBMCs came the material, which was cDNA or gDNA.

Trimming took off 2 bases at V and 4 bases at J, with 11 bases between the two ends. The CDR3 contains 14 residues. The V gene's germline CDR1 is SGHAT and CDR2 FQNNGV. The authors' processing: Amplified reference gene primers provided the basis for estimating nucleated cell counts. TCRdb's table, derived via immunoSEQ multiplex PCR, lists solely in-frame clones and lacks some. The DNA gave D and trimming, while V, J and clone size come from that table. This sample yields 200,000 to 300,000 clones, of which around 80% are seen a single time; 4.2% belongs to the top ten. This sequence was found in a man in his fifties or sixties with acute or convalescent COVID-19. Sequencing was done on a sample of peripheral blood. The rearrangement links TRBV11-2 to TRBJ1-1; the D is unclear. CDR3 DNA: TGTGCCAGCAGCTTACTGCCCCGGGGCACTGAAGCTTTCTTT. Translating gives CASSLLPRGTEAFF.